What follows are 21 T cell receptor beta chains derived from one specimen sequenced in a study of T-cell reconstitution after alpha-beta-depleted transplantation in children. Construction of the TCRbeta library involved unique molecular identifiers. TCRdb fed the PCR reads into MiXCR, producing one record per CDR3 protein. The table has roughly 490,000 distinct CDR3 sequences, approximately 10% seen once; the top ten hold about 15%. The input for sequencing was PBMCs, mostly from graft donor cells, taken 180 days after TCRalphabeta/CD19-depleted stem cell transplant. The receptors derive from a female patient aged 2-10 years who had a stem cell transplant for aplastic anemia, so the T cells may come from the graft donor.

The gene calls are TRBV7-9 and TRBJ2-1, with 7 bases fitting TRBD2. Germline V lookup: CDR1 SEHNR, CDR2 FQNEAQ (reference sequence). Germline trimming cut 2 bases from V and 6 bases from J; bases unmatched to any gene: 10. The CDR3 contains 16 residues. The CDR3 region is CASSLNYRTSGNEQFF. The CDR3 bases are TGTGCCAGCAGCTTAAACTACCGGACTAGTGGCAATGAGCAGTTCTTC.

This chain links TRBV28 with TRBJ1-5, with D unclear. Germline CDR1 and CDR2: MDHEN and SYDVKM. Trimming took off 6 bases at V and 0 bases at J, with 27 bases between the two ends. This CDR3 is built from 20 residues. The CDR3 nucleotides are TGTGCCAGCAGGACCCACAGAGAGTGGCAATGGGCGGATAGCAATCAGCCCCAGCATTTT. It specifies CASRTHREWQWADSNQPQHF.

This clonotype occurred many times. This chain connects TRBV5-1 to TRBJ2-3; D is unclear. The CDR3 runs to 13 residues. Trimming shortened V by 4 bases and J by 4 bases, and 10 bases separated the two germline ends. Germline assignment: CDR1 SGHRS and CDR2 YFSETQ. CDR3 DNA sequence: TGCGCCAGCAGCCTCCAACTCGCAGATACGCAGTATTTT. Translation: CASSLQLADTQYF.

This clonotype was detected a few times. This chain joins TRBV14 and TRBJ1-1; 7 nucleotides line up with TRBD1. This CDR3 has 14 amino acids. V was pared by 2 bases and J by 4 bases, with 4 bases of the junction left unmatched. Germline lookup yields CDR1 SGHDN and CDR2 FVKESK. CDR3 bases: TGTGCCAGCAGCCAACTCAGGGGGGGCACTGAAGCTTTCTTT. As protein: CASSQLRGGTEAFF.

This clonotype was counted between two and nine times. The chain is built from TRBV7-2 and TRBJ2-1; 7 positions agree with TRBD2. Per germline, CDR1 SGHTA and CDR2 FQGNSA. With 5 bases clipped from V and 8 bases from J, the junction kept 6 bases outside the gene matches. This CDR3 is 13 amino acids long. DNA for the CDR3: TGTGCCAGCAGCCCAGGACTAGGGGATGAGCAGTTCTTC. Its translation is CASSPGLGDEQFF.

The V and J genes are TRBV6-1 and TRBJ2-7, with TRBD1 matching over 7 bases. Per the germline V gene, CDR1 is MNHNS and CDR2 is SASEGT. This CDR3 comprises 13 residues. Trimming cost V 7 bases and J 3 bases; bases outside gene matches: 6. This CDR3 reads CASTGTVSYEQYV. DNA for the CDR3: TGTGCCAGCACCGGGACAGTCAGCTACGAGCAGTACGTC.

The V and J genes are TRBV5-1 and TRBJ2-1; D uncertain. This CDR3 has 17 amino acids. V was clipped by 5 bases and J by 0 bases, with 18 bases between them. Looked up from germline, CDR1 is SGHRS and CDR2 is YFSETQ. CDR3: CASSPPQRTSSYNEQFF. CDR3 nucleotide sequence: TGCGCCAGCAGTCCGCCCCAGCGTACGAGCTCCTACAATGAGCAGTTCTTC.

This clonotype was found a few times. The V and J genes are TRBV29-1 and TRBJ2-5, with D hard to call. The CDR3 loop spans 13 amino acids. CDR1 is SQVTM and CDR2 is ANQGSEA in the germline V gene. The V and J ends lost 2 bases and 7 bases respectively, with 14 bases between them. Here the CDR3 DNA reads TGCAGCGTTGAACTCGGGTTAGGCGCGACCCAGTACTTC. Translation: CSVELGLGATQYF.

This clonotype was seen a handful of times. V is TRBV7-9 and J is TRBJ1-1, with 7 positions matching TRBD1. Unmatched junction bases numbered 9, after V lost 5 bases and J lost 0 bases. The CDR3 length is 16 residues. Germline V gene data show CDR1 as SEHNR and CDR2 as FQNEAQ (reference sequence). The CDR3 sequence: CASSPTGDPLNTEAFF. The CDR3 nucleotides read TGTGCCAGCAGCCCAACAGGGGACCCGTTGAACACTGAAGCTTTCTTT.

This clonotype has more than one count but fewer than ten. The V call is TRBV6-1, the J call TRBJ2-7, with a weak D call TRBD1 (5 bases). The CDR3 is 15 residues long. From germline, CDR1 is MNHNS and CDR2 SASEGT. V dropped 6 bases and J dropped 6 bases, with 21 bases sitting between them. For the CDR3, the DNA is TGTGCCAGCAGCCCCCGAGCAGGGTTGCCTGCCGAGCAGTACTTC. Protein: CASSPRAGLPAEQYF.

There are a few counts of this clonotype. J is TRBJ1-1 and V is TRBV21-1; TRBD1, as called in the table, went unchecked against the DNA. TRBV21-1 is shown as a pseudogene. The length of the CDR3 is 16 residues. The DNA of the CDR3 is TGTGCCAGCAGCAAATTGGGACAGAGAGGGAACACTGAAGCTTTCTTT. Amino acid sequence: CASSKLGQRGNTEAFF.

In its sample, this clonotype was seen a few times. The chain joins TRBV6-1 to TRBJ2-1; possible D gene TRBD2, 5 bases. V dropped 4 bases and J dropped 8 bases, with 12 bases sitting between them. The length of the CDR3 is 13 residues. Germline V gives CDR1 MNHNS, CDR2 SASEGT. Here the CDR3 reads CASSAPGGHEQFF. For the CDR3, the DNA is TGTGCCAGCAGTGCCCCGGGCGGGCATGAGCAGTTCTTC.

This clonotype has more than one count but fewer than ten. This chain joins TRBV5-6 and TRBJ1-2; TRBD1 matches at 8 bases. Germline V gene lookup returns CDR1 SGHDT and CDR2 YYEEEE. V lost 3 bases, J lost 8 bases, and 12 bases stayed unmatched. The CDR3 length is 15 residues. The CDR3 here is CASSWPIRGRKGYTF. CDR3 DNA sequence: TGTGCCAGCAGCTGGCCGATCAGGGGGCGCAAAGGCTACACCTTC.

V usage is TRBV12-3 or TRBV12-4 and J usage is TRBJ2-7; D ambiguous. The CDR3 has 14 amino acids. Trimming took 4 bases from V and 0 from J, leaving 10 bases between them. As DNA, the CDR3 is TGTGCCAGCAGTTCTTCCTCGACCTCCTACGAGCAGTACGTC. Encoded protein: CASSSSSTSYEQYV.

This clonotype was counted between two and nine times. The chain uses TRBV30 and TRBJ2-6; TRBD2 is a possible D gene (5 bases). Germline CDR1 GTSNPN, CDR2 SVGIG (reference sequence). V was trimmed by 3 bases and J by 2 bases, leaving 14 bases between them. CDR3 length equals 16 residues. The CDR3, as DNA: TGTGCCTGGAGGAGGGTTTATACTACTGGGGCCAACGTCCTGACTTTC. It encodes CAWRRVYTTGANVLTF.

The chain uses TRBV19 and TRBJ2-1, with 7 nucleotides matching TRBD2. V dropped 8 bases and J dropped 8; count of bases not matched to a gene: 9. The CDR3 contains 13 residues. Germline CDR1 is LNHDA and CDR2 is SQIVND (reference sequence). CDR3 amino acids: CASRPRAGDEQFF. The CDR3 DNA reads TGTGCCAGTCGGCCCCGGGCGGGAGATGAGCAGTTCTTC.

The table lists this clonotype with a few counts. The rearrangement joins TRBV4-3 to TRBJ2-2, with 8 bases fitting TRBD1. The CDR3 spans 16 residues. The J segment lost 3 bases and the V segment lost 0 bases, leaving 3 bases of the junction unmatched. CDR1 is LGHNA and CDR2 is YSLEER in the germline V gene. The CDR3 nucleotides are TGCGCCAGCAGCCAAGAACCCAGGGGGCACACCGGGGAGCTGTTTTTT. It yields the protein CASSQEPRGHTGELFF.

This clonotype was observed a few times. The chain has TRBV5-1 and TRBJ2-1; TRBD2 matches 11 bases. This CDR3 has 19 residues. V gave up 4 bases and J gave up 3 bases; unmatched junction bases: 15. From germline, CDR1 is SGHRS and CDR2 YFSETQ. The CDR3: CASSGGLAVLNEVYNEQFF. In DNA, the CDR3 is TGCGCCAGCAGCGGGGGACTAGCGGTCCTAAATGAGGTCTACAATGAGCAGTTCTTC.

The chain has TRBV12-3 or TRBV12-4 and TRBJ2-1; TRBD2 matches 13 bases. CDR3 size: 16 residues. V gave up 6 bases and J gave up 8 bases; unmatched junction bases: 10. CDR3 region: CASSPGLAGIGDEQFF. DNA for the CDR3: TGTGCCAGCAGCCCGGGACTAGCGGGAATAGGCGATGAGCAGTTCTTC.

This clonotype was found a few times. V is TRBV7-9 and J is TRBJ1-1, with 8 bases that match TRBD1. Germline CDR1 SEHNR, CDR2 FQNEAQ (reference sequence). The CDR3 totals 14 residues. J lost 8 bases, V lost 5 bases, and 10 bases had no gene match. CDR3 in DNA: TGTGCCAGCAGCGGGCAGGGGGCACTTAGGGAAGCTTTCTTT. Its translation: CASSGQGALREAFF.

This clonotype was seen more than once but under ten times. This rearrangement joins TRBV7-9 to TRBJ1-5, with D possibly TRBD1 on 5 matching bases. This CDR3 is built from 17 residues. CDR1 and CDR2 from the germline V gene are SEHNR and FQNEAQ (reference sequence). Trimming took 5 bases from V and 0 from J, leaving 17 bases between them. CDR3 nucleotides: TGTGCCAGCAGCGTACTCCGGGGCCTTGATAGCAATCAGCCCCAGCATTTT. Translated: CASSVLRGLDSNQPQHF.